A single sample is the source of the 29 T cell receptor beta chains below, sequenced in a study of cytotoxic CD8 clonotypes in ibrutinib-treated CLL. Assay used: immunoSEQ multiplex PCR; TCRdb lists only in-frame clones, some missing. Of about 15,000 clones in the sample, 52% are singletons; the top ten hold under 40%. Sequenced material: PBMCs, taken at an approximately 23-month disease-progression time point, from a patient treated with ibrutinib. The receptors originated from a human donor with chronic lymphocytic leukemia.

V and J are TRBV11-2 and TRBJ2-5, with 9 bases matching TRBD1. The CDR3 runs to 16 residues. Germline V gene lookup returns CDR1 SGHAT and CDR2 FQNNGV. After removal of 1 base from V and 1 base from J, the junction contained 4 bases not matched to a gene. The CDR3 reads CASSLGDRGIQETQYF. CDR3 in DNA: TGTGCCAGCAGCTTAGGAGACAGGGGGATCCAAGAGACCCAGTACTTC. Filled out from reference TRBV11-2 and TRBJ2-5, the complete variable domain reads EAGVAQSPRYKIIEKRQSVAFWCNPISGHATLYWYQQILGQGPKLLIQFQNNGVVDDSQLPKDRFSAERLKGVDSTLKIQPAKLEDSAVYLCASSLGDRGIQETQYFGPGTRLLVL.

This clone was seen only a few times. CDR3 sequence reads: CASSENRAENSPLHF. CDR3 DNA: TGTGCCAGCAGTGAAAATCGGGCAGAGAATTCACCCCTCCACTTT. The chain couples TRBV2 to TRBJ1-6, with no clear D. This CDR3 spans 15 amino acids. Germline V lookup: CDR1 SNHLY, CDR2 FYNNEI. The V end lost 2 bases, the J end lost 7 bases, and 12 bases lay between the germline ends.

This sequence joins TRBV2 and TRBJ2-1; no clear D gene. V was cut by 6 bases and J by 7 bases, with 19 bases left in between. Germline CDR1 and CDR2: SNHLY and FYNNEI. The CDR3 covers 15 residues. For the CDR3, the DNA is TGTGCCAGCAGGGACCACCTTGATCGAAGAAATGAGCAGTTCTTC. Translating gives CASRDHLDRRNEQFF.

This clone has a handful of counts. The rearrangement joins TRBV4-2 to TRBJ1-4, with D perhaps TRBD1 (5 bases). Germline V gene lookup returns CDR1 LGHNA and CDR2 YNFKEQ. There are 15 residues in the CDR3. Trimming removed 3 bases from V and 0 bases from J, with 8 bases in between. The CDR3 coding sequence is TGTGCCAGCAGCCACGGGACGGCAACTAATGAAAAACTGTTTTTT. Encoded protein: CASSHGTATNEKLFF.

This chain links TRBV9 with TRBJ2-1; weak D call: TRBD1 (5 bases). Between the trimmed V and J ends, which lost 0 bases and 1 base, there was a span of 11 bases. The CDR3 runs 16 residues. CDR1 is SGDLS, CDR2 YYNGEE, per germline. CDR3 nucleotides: TGTGCCAGCAGCGTAGCTGGGCAGGGATCCTACAATGAGCAGTTCTTC. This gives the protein CASSVAGQGSYNEQFF.

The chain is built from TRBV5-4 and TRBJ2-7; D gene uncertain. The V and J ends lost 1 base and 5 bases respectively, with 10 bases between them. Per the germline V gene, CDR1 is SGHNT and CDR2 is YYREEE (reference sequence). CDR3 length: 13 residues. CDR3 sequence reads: CASSLFSLNEQYF. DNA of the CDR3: TGTGCCAGCAGCTTGTTCAGTCTCAACGAGCAGTACTTC.

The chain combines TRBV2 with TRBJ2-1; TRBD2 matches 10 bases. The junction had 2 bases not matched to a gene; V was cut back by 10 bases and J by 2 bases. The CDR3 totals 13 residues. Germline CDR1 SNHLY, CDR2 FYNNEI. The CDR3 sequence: CATSGGPYNEQFF. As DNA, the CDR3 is TGTGCCACTAGCGGGGGCCCCTACAATGAGCAGTTCTTC. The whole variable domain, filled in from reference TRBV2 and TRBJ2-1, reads EPEVTQTPSHQVTQMGQEVILRCVPISNHLYFYWYRQILGQKVEFLVSFYNNEISEKSEIFDDQFSVERPDGSNFTLKIRSTKLEDSAMYFCATSGGPYNEQFFGPGTRLTVL.

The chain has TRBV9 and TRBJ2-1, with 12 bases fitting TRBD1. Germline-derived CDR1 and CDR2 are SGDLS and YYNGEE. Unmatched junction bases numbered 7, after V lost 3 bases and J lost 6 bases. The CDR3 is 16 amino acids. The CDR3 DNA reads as TGTGCCAGCAGCGAGCGGGGACAGGGGGCTTCCAATGAGCAGTTCTTC. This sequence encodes CASSERGQGASNEQFF.

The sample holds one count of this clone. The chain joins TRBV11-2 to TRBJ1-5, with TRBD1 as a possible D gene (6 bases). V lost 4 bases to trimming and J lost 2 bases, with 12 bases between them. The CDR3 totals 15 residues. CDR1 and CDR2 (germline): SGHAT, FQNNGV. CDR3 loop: CASSYSGAGNQPQHF. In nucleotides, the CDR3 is TGTGCCAGCAGCTACTCAGGGGCGGGCAATCAGCCCCAGCATTTT.

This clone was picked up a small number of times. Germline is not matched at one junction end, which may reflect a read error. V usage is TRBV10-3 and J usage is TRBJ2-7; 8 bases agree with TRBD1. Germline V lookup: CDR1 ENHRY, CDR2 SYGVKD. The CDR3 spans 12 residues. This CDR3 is CAISEGRDRRNF. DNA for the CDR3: TGTGCCATCAGTGAGGGTAGGGACAGGAGAAACTTC.

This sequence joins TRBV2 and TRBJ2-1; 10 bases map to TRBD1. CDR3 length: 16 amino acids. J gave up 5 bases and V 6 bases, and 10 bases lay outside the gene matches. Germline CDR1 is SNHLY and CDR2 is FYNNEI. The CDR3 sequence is CASRGATGGGHNEQFF. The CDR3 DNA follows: TGTGCCAGCAGAGGCGCGACAGGGGGCGGCCACAATGAGCAGTTCTTC.

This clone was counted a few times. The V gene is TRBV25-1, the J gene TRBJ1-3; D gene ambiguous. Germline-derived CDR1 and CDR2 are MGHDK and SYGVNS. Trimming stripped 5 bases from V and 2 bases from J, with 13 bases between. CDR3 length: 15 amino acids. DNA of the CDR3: TGTGCCAGCAGTAGGTTCTCGGGCACTGGAAACACCATATATTTT. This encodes CASSRFSGTGNTIYF.

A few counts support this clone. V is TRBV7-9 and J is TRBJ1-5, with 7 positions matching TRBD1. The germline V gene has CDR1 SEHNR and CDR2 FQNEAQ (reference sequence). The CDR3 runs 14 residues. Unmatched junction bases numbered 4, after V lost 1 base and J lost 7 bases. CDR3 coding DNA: TGTGCCAGCAGCTTAGGACAGGGTTTGCAGCCCCAGCATTTT. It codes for CASSLGQGLQPQHF. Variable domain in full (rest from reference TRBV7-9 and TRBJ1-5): DTGVSQNPRHKITKRGQNVTFRCDPISEHNRLYWYRQTLGQGPEFLTYFQNEAQLEKSRLLSDRFSAERPKGSFSTLEIQRTEQGDSAMYLCASSLGQGLQPQHFGDGTRLSIL.

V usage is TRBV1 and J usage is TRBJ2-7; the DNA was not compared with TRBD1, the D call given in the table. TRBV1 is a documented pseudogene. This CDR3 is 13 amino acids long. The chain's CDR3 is CTSTLDRGGEQYF. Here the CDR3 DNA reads TGCACCAGCACCCTGGACAGGGGAGGCGAGCAGTACTTC.

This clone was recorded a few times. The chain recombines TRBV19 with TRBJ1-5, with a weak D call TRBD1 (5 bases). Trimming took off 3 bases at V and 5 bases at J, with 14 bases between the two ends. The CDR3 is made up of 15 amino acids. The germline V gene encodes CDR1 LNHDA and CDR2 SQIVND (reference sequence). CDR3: CASSIWGGVDQPQHF. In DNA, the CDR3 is TGTGCCAGTAGTATTTGGGGGGGAGTCGATCAGCCCCAGCATTTT. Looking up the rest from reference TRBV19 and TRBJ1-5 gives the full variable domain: DGGITQSPKYLFRKEGQNVTLSCEQNLNHDAMYWYRQDPGQGLRLIYYSQIVNDFQKGDIAEGYSVSREKKESFPLTVTSAQKNPTAFYLCASSIWGGVDQPQHFGDGTRLSIL.

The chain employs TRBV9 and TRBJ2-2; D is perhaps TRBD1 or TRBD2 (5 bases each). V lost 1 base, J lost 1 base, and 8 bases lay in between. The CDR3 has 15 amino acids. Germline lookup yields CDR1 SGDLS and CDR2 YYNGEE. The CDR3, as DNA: TGTGCCAGCAGCGTATTGGGGGAGAACACCGGGGAGCTGTTTTTT. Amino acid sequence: CASSVLGENTGELFF.

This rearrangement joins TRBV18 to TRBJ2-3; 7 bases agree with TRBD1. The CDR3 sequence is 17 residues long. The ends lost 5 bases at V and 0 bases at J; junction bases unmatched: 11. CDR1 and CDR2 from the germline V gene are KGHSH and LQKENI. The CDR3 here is CASSSETGRGSTDTQYF. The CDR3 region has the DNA TGTGCCAGCTCATCTGAGACAGGGCGAGGTAGCACAGATACGCAGTATTTT.

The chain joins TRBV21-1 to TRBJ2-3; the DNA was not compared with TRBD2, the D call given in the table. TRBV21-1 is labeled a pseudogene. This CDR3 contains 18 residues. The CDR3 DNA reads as TGTGCCAGCAGTAAGGGGACTAGCGGGGGGGAAGGCACAGATACGCAGTATTTT. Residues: CASSKGTSGGEGTDTQYF.

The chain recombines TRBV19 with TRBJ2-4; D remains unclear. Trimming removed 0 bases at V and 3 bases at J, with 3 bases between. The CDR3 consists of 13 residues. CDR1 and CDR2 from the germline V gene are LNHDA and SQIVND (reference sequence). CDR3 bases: TGTGCCAGTAGTATAGACAACAAAAACATTCAGTACTTC. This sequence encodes CASSIDNKNIQYF.

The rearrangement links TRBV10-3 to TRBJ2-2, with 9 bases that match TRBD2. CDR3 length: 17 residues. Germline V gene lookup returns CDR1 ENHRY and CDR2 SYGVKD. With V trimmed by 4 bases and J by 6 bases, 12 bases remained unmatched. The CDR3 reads CAISVGLAGRSSGELFF. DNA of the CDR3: TGTGCCATCAGTGTGGGGCTAGCGGGGAGGTCGTCCGGGGAGCTGTTTTTT.

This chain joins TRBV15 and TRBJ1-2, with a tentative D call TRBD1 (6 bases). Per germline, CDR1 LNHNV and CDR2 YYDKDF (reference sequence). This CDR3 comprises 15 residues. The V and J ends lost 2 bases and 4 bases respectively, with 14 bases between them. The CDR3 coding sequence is TGTGCCACCAGCAGAAAATCGACAGGCCCCTATGGCTACACCTTC. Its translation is CATSRKSTGPYGYTF. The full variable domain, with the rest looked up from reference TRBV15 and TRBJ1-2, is DAMVIQNPRYQVTQFGKPVTLSCSQTLNHNVMYWYQQKSSQAPKLLFHYYDKDFNNEADTPDNFQSRRPNTSFCFLDIRSPGLGDTAMYLCATSRKSTGPYGYTFGSGTRLTVV.

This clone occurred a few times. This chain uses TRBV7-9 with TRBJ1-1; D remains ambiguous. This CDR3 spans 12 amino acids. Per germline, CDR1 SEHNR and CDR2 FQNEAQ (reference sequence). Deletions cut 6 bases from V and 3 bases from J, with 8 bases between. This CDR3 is CASRMWDTEAFF. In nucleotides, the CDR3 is TGTGCCAGCAGGATGTGGGACACTGAAGCTTTCTTT.

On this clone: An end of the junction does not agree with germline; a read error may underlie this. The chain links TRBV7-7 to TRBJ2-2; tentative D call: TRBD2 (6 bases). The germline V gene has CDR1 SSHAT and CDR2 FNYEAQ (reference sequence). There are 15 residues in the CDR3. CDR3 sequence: CASSLASGGTGELFF. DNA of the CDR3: TGTGCTAGCAGCTTAGCTTCCGGGGGAACCGGGGAGCTGTTTTTT.

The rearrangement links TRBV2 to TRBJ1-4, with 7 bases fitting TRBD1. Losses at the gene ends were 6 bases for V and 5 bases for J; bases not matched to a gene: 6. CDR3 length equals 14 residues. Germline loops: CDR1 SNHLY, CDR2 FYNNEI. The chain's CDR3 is CASRATGENEKLFF. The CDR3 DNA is TGTGCCAGCAGGGCTACAGGGGAAAATGAAAAACTGTTTTTT.

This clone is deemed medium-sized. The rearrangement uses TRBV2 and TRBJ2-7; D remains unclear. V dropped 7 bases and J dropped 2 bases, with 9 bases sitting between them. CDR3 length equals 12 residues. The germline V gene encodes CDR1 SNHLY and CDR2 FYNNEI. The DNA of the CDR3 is TGTGCCAGCACGGGCGGAGCCTACGAGCAGTACTTC. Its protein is CASTGGAYEQYF.

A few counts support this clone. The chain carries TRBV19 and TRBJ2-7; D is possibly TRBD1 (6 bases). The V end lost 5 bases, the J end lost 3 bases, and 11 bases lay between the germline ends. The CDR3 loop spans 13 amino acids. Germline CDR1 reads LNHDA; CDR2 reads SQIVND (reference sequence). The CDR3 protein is CASSPQGRYEQYF. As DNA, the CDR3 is TGTGCCAGTAGTCCCCAGGGGCGCTACGAGCAGTACTTC.

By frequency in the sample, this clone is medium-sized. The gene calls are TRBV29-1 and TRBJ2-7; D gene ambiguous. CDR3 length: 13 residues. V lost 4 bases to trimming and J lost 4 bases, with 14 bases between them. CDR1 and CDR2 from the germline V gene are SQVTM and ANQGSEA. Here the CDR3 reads CSVVAEWPYEQYF. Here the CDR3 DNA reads TGCAGCGTTGTCGCAGAATGGCCTTACGAGCAGTACTTC.

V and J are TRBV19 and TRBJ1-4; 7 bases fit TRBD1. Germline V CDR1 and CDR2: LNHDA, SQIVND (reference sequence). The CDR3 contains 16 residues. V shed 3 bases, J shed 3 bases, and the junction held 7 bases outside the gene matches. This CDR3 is CASSIRQGAANEKLFF. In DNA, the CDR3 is TGTGCCAGTAGTATCCGACAGGGTGCGGCTAATGAAAAACTGTTTTTT.

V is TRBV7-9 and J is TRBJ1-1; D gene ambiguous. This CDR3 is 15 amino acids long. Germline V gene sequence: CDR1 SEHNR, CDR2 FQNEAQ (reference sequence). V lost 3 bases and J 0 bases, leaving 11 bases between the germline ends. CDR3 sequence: CASSLNNPVNTEAFF. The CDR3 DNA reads TGTGCCAGCAGCTTGAATAATCCAGTGAACACTGAAGCTTTCTTT.